This T cell receptor (beta chain) was identified during a study of CD8 T cells in Susac syndrome. At the level of the study: Sequencing included Susac syndrome patients, over five of them with active disease and about eight in remission.

TEMRA cells were FACS-enriched, unlike CD8+ and CD4+ T cells, which were negatively isolated. This clonotype was picked up one time. Reverse transcription used 0.5 to 1 ug RNA and random hexamers. The method of amplification for TCR beta CDR3 was immunoSEQ multiplex PCR, covering 54 Vbeta and 13 Jbeta. TCRdb processed the immunoSEQ multiplex PCR reads anew with MiXCR; each CDR3 protein has one entry. The sample contains about 140,000 distinct CDR3 sequences, 90% to 96% of which appear only once. The specimen sequenced was CD4+ T cells from PBMCs. The TCR was taken from a human donor with Susac syndrome.

The chain's CDR3 is CASWRGAEQFF. The DNA of the CDR3 is TGTGCCAGCTGGAGGGGAGCCGAGCAGTTCTTC. The J gene is TRBJ2-1, the V gene TRBV6-5, with D maybe TRBD2 (6 bases). Germline CDR1 MNHEY, CDR2 SVGAGI. The CDR3 contains 11 residues. With 8 bases removed from V and 10 bases from J, the gap between germline ends came to 12 bases.